The entry below gives a single TCR beta chain sequence along with its context. Its antigen is not identified. Germline CDR1 reads MNHEY; CDR2 reads SVGAGI. The V end was cut by 6 bases, the J end by 2 bases, with 15 bases between. The CDR3 sequence is 15 residues long. This entry comes from a study of CD4 T cells in relation to SARS-CoV-2 and coronaviruses. Study results and limitations: No donor gave both pre-pandemic and post-infection samples. Monoreactive clones expanded significantly more to SARS-CoV-2 than crossreactive clones did. In approximately 70% of donors, memory CD4+ clonotypes crossrecognized SARS-CoV-2 and at least one common cold coronavirus spike.

This table comes from immunoSEQ multiplex PCR, and its TCRdb copy is limited to in-frame clones, with some not included. This table holds tens of thousands of clones, 77% found once. Naive or memory CD4+ cells were cultured 1:1 with T cell-depleted PBMCs plus CEF. Sequencing used memory CD4+ T cells from PBMCs, cultured in vitro. The chain couples TRBV6-5 to TRBJ2-3, with a possible D match to TRBD1 (6 bases). The receptor comes from an adult with COVID-19. The chain's CDR3 is CASSYRAIHTDTQYF. The DNA of the CDR3 is TGTGCCAGCAGCTACAGGGCTATCCACACAGATACGCAGTATTTT.